This TCR beta chain was captured by sequencing in a study of T cells in Graves' hyperthyroidism and ophthalmopathy. The CDR3 runs 13 residues. V was clipped by 9 bases and J by 3 bases; unmatched bases: 4. Germline lookup yields CDR1 MNHNS and CDR2 SASEGT. Overall study findings and caveats: Most clonotypes that expanded in the thyroid above 0.001 also showed up in blood. A model using 13 V-J features told ophthalmopathy apart from stable hyperthyroidism.

Turning to this clonotype: Its antigen is still unknown.

Across 18 months, stable Graves' hyperthyroidism was marked by no progression to ophthalmopathy. RNA transcripts served as the template for amplifying TCR beta CDR3 regions. The HTBI primer set served for first-round RT-PCR of the TCR CDR3. TCRdb analysed the multiplex PCR reads with MiXCR anew, one entry per CDR3 protein. The sample yields hundreds of thousands of distinct CDR3 sequences, approximately 14% seen once. The gene calls are TRBV6-1 and TRBJ1-4, with TRBD1 identical over 7 bases. Sequenced sample: blood. The clonotype originates from a woman under 30 with Graves' hyperthyroidism. The CDR3 protein is CARRDSSNEKLFF. Here the CDR3 DNA reads TGTGCCAGGCGGGACAGCTCTAATGAAAAACTGTTTTTT.